The 15 T cell receptor beta chains given below trace back to one sample, sequenced in a study of cytomegalovirus exposure and HLA in healthy donors. The PCR had 60 Vbeta and 13 Jbeta primers. Assay used: immunoSEQ multiplex PCR; TCRdb lists only in-frame clones, some missing. The sample lists 150,000 to 180,000 clones, roughly 74% occurring once. Sequenced sample: PBMCs. All receptors come from a man younger than 35 in good health and CMV-seronegative.

The rearrangement uses TRBV6-5 and TRBJ1-5; possibly TRBD1 for D (5 bases). The CDR3 is made up of 15 amino acids. Germline assignment: CDR1 MNHEY and CDR2 SVGAGI. Deletions cut 2 bases from V and 2 bases from J, with 10 bases between. CDR3 nucleotide sequence: TGTGCCAGCAGTTACATAAGACAGCGCAATCAGCCCCAGCATTTT. As protein: CASSYIRQRNQPQHF.

The chain combines TRBV5-4 with TRBJ1-1, with 7 nucleotides matching TRBD1. Per germline, CDR1 SGHNT and CDR2 YYREEE (reference sequence). The length of the CDR3 is 14 residues. The J segment lost 3 bases and the V segment lost 4 bases, leaving 6 bases of the junction unmatched. The CDR3 reads CASSAQGGHTEAFF. The CDR3 bases are TGTGCCAGCAGCGCCCAGGGGGGACACACTGAAGCTTTCTTT.

The chain combines TRBV13 with TRBJ1-3; no clear D. The germline gives CDR1 PRHDT, CDR2 FYEKMQ (reference sequence). This CDR3 comprises 14 residues. With 5 bases removed from V and 0 bases from J, the gap between germline ends came to 8 bases. CDR3 bases: TGTGCCAGCAGCCCGAGAAGCTCTGGAAACACCATATATTTT. It encodes CASSPRSSGNTIYF.

In this sample, this clone turned up once. The chain has TRBV6-1 and TRBJ2-1; 8 bases match TRBD2. The CDR3 has 16 residues. Germline V lookup: CDR1 MNHNS, CDR2 SASEGT. Germline trimming cut 0 bases from V and 4 bases from J; bases unmatched to any gene: 5. The CDR3 DNA reads as TGTGCCAGCAGTGAAGCGCCAACTAGCGGTTACAATGAGCAGTTCTTC. It specifies CASSEAPTSGYNEQFF.

The J gene is TRBJ2-3, the V gene TRBV5-1; TRBD2 matches at 8 bases. From germline, CDR1 is SGHRS and CDR2 YFSETQ. This CDR3 region has 16 residues. V shed 0 bases and J 4 bases; nucleotides not matched to a gene: 7. Here the CDR3 reads CASSLEGGGKPDTQYF. CDR3 nucleotides: TGCGCCAGCAGCTTGGAGGGCGGGGGGAAACCAGATACGCAGTATTTT.

This chain links TRBV10-3 with TRBJ2-3; TRBD1 is a possible D gene (6 bases). Germline V gene data show CDR1 as ENHRY and CDR2 as SYGVKD. This CDR3 has 15 amino acids. V lost 4 bases to trimming and J lost 2 bases, with 13 bases between them. This chain's CDR3 is CAISGQGILTDTQYF. In nucleotides, the CDR3 is TGTGCCATCAGTGGGCAGGGGATCCTCACAGATACGCAGTATTTT.

The genes are TRBV6-1 and TRBJ2-1; D perhaps matches TRBD1 (5 bases). Per germline, CDR1 MNHNS and CDR2 SASEGT. Trimming removed 7 bases at V and 4 bases at J, with 14 bases between. This CDR3 spans 14 amino acids. CDR3 DNA: TGTGCCAGCATAAGCGCAAAGGGGTACAATGAGCAGTTCTTC. Amino acids: CASISAKGYNEQFF.

The chain employs TRBV5-4 and TRBJ2-3; 7 bases align to TRBD1. Germline values: CDR1 SGHNT, CDR2 YYREEE (reference sequence). V trimming: 0 bases; J trimming: 8 bases; junction bases outside the gene matches: 9. The CDR3 contains 15 residues. The CDR3 spells CASSLGGQFEGTQYF. The DNA of the CDR3 is TGTGCCAGCAGCTTGGGGGGACAGTTTGAGGGTACGCAGTATTTT.

In its sample, this clone was seen a few times. The chain employs TRBV6-1 and TRBJ1-1; 7 positions agree with TRBD1. J was trimmed by 4 bases and V by 4 bases; bases with no gene match: 3. The CDR3 length is 13 residues. Germline V gene sequence: CDR1 MNHNS, CDR2 SASEGT. DNA of the CDR3: TGTGCCAGCAGTGTACAGGGGTTCACTGAAGCTTTCTTT. Amino acid sequence: CASSVQGFTEAFF.

The J gene is TRBJ1-2, the V gene TRBV6-5; a possible D gene is TRBD1 (5 bases). The CDR3 is 16 amino acids. Looked up from germline, CDR1 is MNHEY and CDR2 is SVGAGI. Trimming took 0 bases from V and 3 from J, leaving 14 bases between them. The CDR3 sequence: CASSYSWTPGDYGYTF. The CDR3, as DNA: TGTGCCAGCAGTTACTCTTGGACCCCGGGGGACTATGGCTACACCTTC.

The chain couples TRBV6-1 to TRBJ2-5, with D possibly TRBD1 on 6 matching bases. The germline CDR1 and CDR2 sequences are MNHNS and SASEGT. The CDR3 has 13 amino acids. V was pared by 5 bases and J by 1 base, with 8 bases between. In DNA, the CDR3 is TGTGCCAGCAGTCACAGGGTCCAAGAGACCCAGTACTTC. Protein product: CASSHRVQETQYF.

The CDR3 reads CATSWGGTNTEAFF. Written as DNA, the CDR3 is TGTGCCACCTCCTGGGGGGGAACGAACACTGAAGCTTTCTTT. This sequence joins TRBV19 and TRBJ1-1, with D possibly matching TRBD1 (5 bases). Between the trimmed V and J ends, which lost 10 bases and 1 base, there was a span of 16 bases. CDR1 and CDR2 (germline): LNHDA, SQIVND (reference sequence). The CDR3 consists of 14 residues.

This chain links TRBV19 with TRBJ1-2; 7 nucleotides line up with TRBD1. The CDR3 length is 18 residues. The germline CDR1 and CDR2 sequences are LNHDA and SQIVND (reference sequence). The V gene end was trimmed by 4 bases and the J gene end by 4 bases; junction bases not matched to a gene: 18. Written as DNA, the CDR3 is TGTGCCAGTAGTAAGGGGGCGGCAGCCTCCTCCCATGGCTATGGCTACACCTTC. Translating it yields CASSKGAAASSHGYGYTF.

The chain is built from TRBV2 and TRBJ1-4, with 7 bases matching TRBD1. V lost 6 bases, J lost 6 bases, and 16 bases stayed unmatched. Germline V lookup: CDR1 SNHLY, CDR2 FYNNEI. This CDR3 has 17 residues. CDR3 DNA: TGTGCCAGCAGCTCTTTTCTCACAGGGGAAGAGGATGAAAAACTGTTTTTT. It is translated as CASSSFLTGEEDEKLFF.

For this clone: At one end the junction does not follow the germline gene, possibly because of a read error. Other DNA sequences in the same sample also yield this CDR3. The chain has TRBV5-1 and TRBJ1-6; the D gene is possibly TRBD1 (5 bases). Per the germline V gene, CDR1 is SGHRS and CDR2 is YFSETQ. The CDR3 contains 14 residues. Here the CDR3 DNA reads TGCGCCAGCAGCCCGCAGGGCAAGAATTCACCCCTCCACTTC. This encodes CASSPQGKNSPLHF.